This TCR beta chain appears in the sequencing data of a study of siplizumab effects on memory and regulatory T cells. TCRdb keeps only in-frame clones here, not all; method: immunoSEQ multiplex PCR. The sample yields over 55,000 clones, 83% seen once. The table lists this clone with a few counts. The antigen remains undetermined. Whole-study findings and limits: For mappable alloreactive CD4+ clones, the mean Treg-derived fraction was 68.8% with siplizumab and roughly 25% in controls.

V lost 7 bases and J lost 10, with 14 bases in between. Germline-derived CDR1 and CDR2 are MNHNS and SASEGT. CDR3 length: 13 residues. The material sequenced was memory CD4+ T cells sorted from blood. The V and J genes are TRBV6-1 and TRBJ1-6; the D is unclear. The receptor comes from a human donor in good health. CDR3 loop: CASTAGRKSPLHF. The CDR3 coding sequence is TGTGCCAGCACTGCAGGCCGGAAGTCACCCCTCCACTTT.